The clone carrying this TCR beta chain has only a few counts. The antigen is not known. Each donor was a Caucasian adult residing in Nashville, Tennessee. This entry is derived from a study of shared clonotypes between healthy human individuals. Study-wide results and limits: When naive CD4 clonotypes were compared across a few donors, around 4.6% were shared.

The assay was carried out at the deep level. Original processing methods: From ImmunoSEQ came sequences covering only the junction and carrying no quality scores, so filtering differed. Here immunoSEQ multiplex PCR was the method, and the copy in TCRdb shows in-frame clones only, minus some. D and trimming were read from the DNA, whereas the V and J calls and clone size are those reported in that table. Found here are about 980,000 clones, 76% of them singletons; the top ten hold approximately 1.5%. The V end lost 2 bases, the J end lost 8 bases, and 10 bases lay between the germline ends. Germline CDR1 MDHEN, CDR2 SYDVKM. The CDR3 sequence is 14 residues long.

The chain couples TRBV28 to TRBJ1-6; maybe TRBD1 (6 bases). The receptor comes from a man aged 18 to 35 in good health. Sequenced sample: memory CD4+ T cells sorted from blood. Regarding subset: CD45RA-negative fraction. CDR3 protein: CASSLGGRDSPLHF. The CDR3 DNA follows: TGTGCCAGCAGTTTAGGGGGGCGCGATTCACCCCTCCACTTT.